The sequence of this T cell receptor (beta chain) was determined in a study of T cell responses to AZD1222 COVID-19 vaccine (dated by TCRdb to about 2021). For the study in its entirety: AZD1222 recipients whose second dose came at about 4 weeks and those whose second dose came at about 12 weeks were combined into one group, since spike-specific TCR depth and breadth did not differ between the two schedules. Trial participants were enrolled by age into subgroups of 18-55, 56-69 and 70-plus years, and around 150, 28 and 57 TCR-sequenced participants, respectively, were included in these subgroups. TCR sequencing covered roughly 230 trial participants: nearly 210 given two doses of AZD1222 and around 26 given two doses of MenACWY control vaccine. The investigation overall reported the following: Epitopes outside the regions mutated in the B.1.351 and B.1.1.7 variants were reportedly recognized by nearly half of the unique spike-specific TCRs. Because no samples from the day 14 peak response were available, repertoires could be characterized only after the peak T cell response. Vaccine-associated CD4 TCRs spanned the whole spike protein, with dominant responses in regions 160-218 and 743-854. Spike-specific TCR breadth and depth rose significantly after two AZD1222 doses compared with day 0 and with MenACWY recipients. Conclusions about previously exposed vaccinees are limited, since just six AZD1222 recipients were seropositive for SARS-CoV-2 at baseline. Participants were mostly white British, with more females than males. The authors suggested clonal diversity may have been underestimated. In the small 56-69-year group, the increase in depth fell short of significance, most likely because of low power.

This specimen's time point label, interpreted: baseline before first vaccination. Vaccinee samples came from UK trials COV001 and COV002, including a single-blind randomized controlled phase 2/3 trial of AZD1222 (ChAdOx1 nCoV-19) in healthy adults. For TCRbeta chain sequencing, PBMC samples from trial participants were taken at day 0 and at day 28 after the second dose. Deletion took 5 bases off V and 13 bases off J, with a span of 18 bases between the germline ends. The germline V gene sets CDR1 to MDHEN and CDR2 to SYDVKM. Counted from cysteine to phenylalanine, this CDR3 has 13 amino acids. The read is trimmed to its CDR3 DNA, 39 bases read in frame from base 1. The CDR3 regions of human TCRbeta chains were analyzed by immunosequencing. In the source study's methods: TCRs in the repertoires were compared against a reference library of SARS-CoV-2-specific TCRs that had been generated with the MIRA antigen-specificity platform. Breadth meant the fraction of unique TCRs that were SARS-CoV-2-associated, whereas depth meant the fraction of total T cells that were SARS-CoV-2-associated. Using the MIRA data, every spike-specific TCR was mapped to the spike region that the TCR reacted to and assigned to either a CD4 or a CD8 class. Log10-transformed breadth and depth values were compared by one-way ANOVA with Sidak's multiple comparisons tests. The clones in this table, taken by TCRdb from immuneACCESS, are in-frame only. Not every clone is retained; where verified, under half of the shortfall comes from an unresolved V gene, and the cause of the rest is unknown. V, J and clone size were drawn from that table, and D and trimming were deduced from the DNA. Here the sample has roughly 100,000 clones; roughly nine tenths occur a single time. The ten biggest clones cover approximately 4.7% of the sample.

On this clone: Its antigen is unknown. No quality values exist for individual bases; no much larger clone is one base distant.

The rearranged segments are TRBV28 and TRBJ1-5, with a weak D call of TRBD1 (6 bases match). This TCR was recovered from an adult in good health. The sequences come from peripheral blood, collected on day 0 of AZD1222 vaccination. At the DNA level, the sequence is TGTGCCAGCAGTCCGCTATACAGGGAGAGTCAGCATTTT. The encoded protein is CASSPLYRESQHF.